This TCR beta chain was profiled in a study of shared T cell receptors in the human thymus (dated by TCRdb to the early 2020s). For the wider study: The study examined how self-reactive, shared T-cell receptor alpha chains are generated in the human thymus.

A word on this clone: Its antigen is unknown. The sample holds no much larger clone one base away, and base qualities are not on file.

Library prep was done by the immunoSEQ multiplex PCR assay. TCRdb provides this immuneACCESS table in a form limited to in-frame rearrangements. Some clones are lacking; in checked studies, under half of them reflect an unresolved V gene, and why the rest are absent is not known. For this sample there are 72,000 or so clones; 90% to 95% appear just once. The top ten clones comprise about 0.033% of the sample. Source material: thymocytes. The source is a human donor.

The bases are TGCGCCAGCAGCTTCTCTGGCAGAATGGCTGGAAACACCATATATTTT. Its product reads: CASSFSGRMAGNTIYF. The chain uses TRBV5-1 and TRBJ1-3; a confident D gene designation cannot be given. The CDR3 holds 16 amino acids from the cysteine to the phenylalanine. The retained sequence is limited to the CDR3, 48 bases, with the frame set at the first base. Sequences SGHRS (CDR1) and YFSETQ (CDR2) are obtained from the germline V gene. Relative to germline, V is 2 bases shorter and J is 2 bases shorter, with 14 bases between their ends.